The sequence of this T cell receptor beta chain was determined in a study of shared clonotypes between healthy human individuals (dated by TCRdb to the early 2020s). Regarding the complete study: The cohort included three men and a couple of women between 18 and 49 years of age. Per donor, three plates each were used for CD4 naive and CD4 memory, two for CD8 naive, and one for CD8 memory. To estimate repertoire size and how much clonotypes are shared between individuals, the study performed deep sequencing of blood TCR repertoires from about 5 healthy adults. Different laboratories and diverse techniques were used to prepare libraries and sequence TCR repertoires, to increase sequencing depth and limit assay-specific biases. Per donor, leukapheresis produced somewhere between about 0.8 and 9 billion PBMCs.

Donors were healthy HIV-negative adults with no recently reported acute infections or vaccinations. All donors were Caucasian adults living in Nashville, Tennessee, USA. Magnetic negative selection was used to enrich CD4+ T cells, after which naive cells were positively selected on CD45RA and the negative fraction became the memory subset. Blood was collected by leukapheresis, and PBMCs were isolated by Ficoll-Histopaque density gradient centrifugation and then cryopreserved in liquid nitrogen vapor phase. Purity and quantity of every magnetically sorted T cell population were checked by analytical flow cytometry. From each sorted fraction, genomic DNA was isolated and quantified by UV absorbance on a Nanodrop 2000c. Points the paper makes about the study in general: When a handful of donors were compared, the shared fraction of clonotypes was around 5.1% for naive CD4, around 3.6% for naive CD8, 2.3% for memory CD4, and approximately 0.4% for memory CD8. Because the study included only a small number of donors, the genetic and exposure-history diversity represented was limited. Pairwise subsampling led to the expectation that sequencing depth would affect the degree of clonotype sharing among donors. Even with the large sequencing depth, rarefaction of the sorted-subset datasets indicated that sequencing was incomplete. Sampling was restricted to blood, and TCR repertoires in tissues likely differ from the TCR repertoires found in blood. Clonotypes shared by all four sorted-subset donors showed higher generation probabilities than non-shared clonotypes. Naive subsets generally had larger estimated clonotype richness than memory subsets did.

Worth noting for this clone: Its antigen remains unidentified. No much larger clone exists at a distance of one base, and base qualities are not known.

CDR1 and CDR2 are drawn from the germline V gene: SQVTM, ANQGSEA. The CDR3 sequence holds 13 residues, the cysteine and phenylalanine included. Only CDR3 DNA remains: 39 bases, in frame from the first base. V is clipped by 4 bases and J by 3 bases, and the sequence between their germline boundaries is 13 bases long. TCR CDR3 regions were amplified from genomic DNA by multiplex PCR using the deep immunoSEQ assay. Genomic DNA extracted from each cell subset was distributed evenly over all wells of several immunoSEQ 96-well plates, and each plate served as one replicate. For sorted subsets, about 220 ng of genomic DNA, equivalent to some 33,000 T cell genomes, went into each replicate PCR. Purified libraries were quantified with a Qubit 3.0 fluorometer, sized on a Bioanalyzer 2100, and re-quantified with the KAPA Library Quantification kit. Every immunoSEQ 96-well plate was sequenced on a separate single-read 150-cycle Illumina NextSeq 550 flow cell. As for the authors' bioinformatics: Because the immunoSEQ output held only junctional sequences and lacked quality scores, the filtering could not match the filtering applied to full-length reads. Sequences were annotated with PyIR, a Python wrapper for IgBLAST v1.9, using IMGT germline references to assign V/J genes and CDR3. Reads were removed for weak V/J assignments (E-value above 1e-6), missing CDR3, stop codons, out-of-frame junctions, or ambiguous translated residues. V3J clonotypes were defined as sequences sharing an identical inferred V gene, J gene, and CDR3 amino acid sequence. Percentage overlap between repertoires was computed as shared unique clonotypes divided by the size of the smaller repertoire. Richness of each repertoire was evaluated using RTK rarefaction, the Chao1 estimator, and Recon v2.1 estimates of unobserved clonotypes. OLGA was used to compute generation probabilities for all TCRbeta clonotypes that the gDNA method yielded from a handful of donors. The table was pulled from immuneACCESS by TCRdb, which kept in-frame rearrangements only. Such tables lose some clones; where checked, under half of the loss comes from unresolved V genes, and the rest has no known cause. V, J and clone size are those of that table, while D and trimming were read from the DNA. Counted in this sample were approximately 1.5 million clones; 95% to 99% of them appeared once. The top ten constitute 0.4% to 0.45% of the sample.

Sequencing was done on a sample of naive CD4+ T cells sorted from blood. The cell subset or site tag for this specimen amounts to: CD45RA+ positively selected. The receptor comes from a man aged 25-45 years in good health. The chain was built from TRBV29-1 and TRBJ2-7; possibly the D gene is TRBD1, per 5 matching bases. The CDR3 here reads CSVARQGNYEQYF. The bases read TGCAGCGTTGCAAGGCAGGGTAACTACGAGCAGTACTTC.